The 26 T cell receptor beta chains listed next were all sequenced from one sample in a study of cytomegalovirus exposure and HLA in healthy donors. The PCR used 60 Vbeta and 13 Jbeta primers. The repertoire was sequenced with immunoSEQ multiplex PCR; TCRdb's copy has only in-frame clones and lacks some. The sample consists of some 160,000 clones, roughly 72% of them appearing once. The sample consisted of PBMCs. The receptors were gathered from a man aged 35 to 55 in good health and CMV-seronegative.

The chain uses TRBV5-6 and TRBJ1-2; D perhaps matches TRBD1 (6 bases). Germline CDR1 and CDR2: SGHDT and YYEEEE. Trimming took off 4 bases at V and 4 bases at J, with 17 bases between the two ends. The CDR3 has 15 amino acids. The CDR3 protein is CASSLGAGVIYGYTF. The CDR3 DNA reads as TGTGCCAGCAGCCTGGGGGCAGGGGTAATCTATGGCTACACCTTC.

This clone showed up just a few times. The chain carries TRBV5-4 and TRBJ2-6, with D possibly matching TRBD2 (5 bases). The V end was cut by 4 bases, the J end by 1 base, with 9 bases between. The germline V gene has CDR1 SGHNT and CDR2 YYREEE (reference sequence). The CDR3 has 15 amino acids. The CDR3 DNA sequence: TGTGCCAGCAGCCCGTGGACTTCTGGGGCCAACGTCCTGACTTTC. This sequence encodes CASSPWTSGANVLTF. The full variable domain, rest sourced from reference TRBV5-4 and TRBJ2-6, is ETGVTQSPTHLIKTRGQQVTLRCSSQSGHNTVSWYQQALGQGPQFIFQYYREEENGRGNFPPRFSGLQFPNYSSELNVNALELDDSALYLCASSPWTSGANVLTFGAGSRLTVL.

This sequence joins TRBV11-2 and TRBJ2-3; 12 bases are shared with TRBD2. The trim removed 5 bases at V and 3 bases at J, leaving 6 bases unmatched. CDR1 and CDR2 from the germline V gene are SGHAT and FQNNGV. This CDR3 is 16 amino acids long. The CDR3 here is CASSAVTSGRTDTQYF. CDR3 nucleotides: TGTGCCAGCAGCGCGGTGACTAGCGGGAGAACAGATACGCAGTATTTT.

The chain links TRBV28 to TRBJ1-2, with D perhaps matching TRBD1 (5 bases). Germline assignment: CDR1 MDHEN and CDR2 SYDVKM. The CDR3 runs to 14 residues. Trimming shortened V by 7 bases and J by 1 base, and 13 bases separated the two germline ends. CDR3 DNA sequence: TGTGCCAGCAAGGGCCAGGGCCGTAACTATGGCTACACCTTC. This translates into CASKGQGRNYGYTF.

The gene calls are TRBV7-2 and TRBJ1-5; D not certain. This CDR3 comprises 17 residues. Trimming stripped 2 bases from V and 1 base from J, with 15 bases between. CDR1 and CDR2 (germline): SGHTA, FQGNSA. This CDR3 is CASSLSRAGKSNQPQHF. Written as DNA, the CDR3 is TGTGCCAGCAGCTTATCGAGGGCAGGCAAAAGCAATCAGCCCCAGCATTTT.

For the CDR3, the DNA is TGTGCCAGTAGTATTCGGGGACAGGGGACATCTTTCTCCTACGAGCAGTACTTC. Translating gives CASSIRGQGTSFSYEQYF. The genes are TRBV19 and TRBJ2-7; 10 bases are a match to TRBD1. The CDR3 is 18 amino acids. From germline, CDR1 is LNHDA and CDR2 SQIVND (reference sequence). Trimming took 3 bases from V and 0 from J; bases not matched to a gene: 11.

This chain connects TRBV5-1 to TRBJ2-1; D call uncertain. The germline V and J ends were trimmed by 4 bases and 5 bases, with 4 bases remaining between them. The CDR3 extends over 11 amino acids. CDR1 and CDR2 (germline): SGHRS, YFSETQ. This CDR3 is CASSLNNEQFF. The CDR3 DNA is TGCGCCAGCAGCCTTAACAATGAGCAGTTCTTC.

V usage is TRBV19 and J usage is TRBJ1-4; D may be TRBD1 (5 bases). The V end was cut by 5 bases, the J end by 13 bases, with 20 bases between. The CDR3 has 14 residues. CDR1 and CDR2 (germline): LNHDA, SQIVND (reference sequence). CDR3 bases: TGTGCCAGTAGTCTGCGTTCTAACACAGGATTACTGTTTTTT. This codes for CASSLRSNTGLLFF.

The rearrangement links TRBV19 to TRBJ1-4, with 8 bases identical to TRBD1. The ends lost 5 bases at V and 8 bases at J; junction bases unmatched: 10. Per germline, CDR1 LNHDA and CDR2 SQIVND (reference sequence). CDR3 size: 15 residues. The CDR3 sequence is CASSPRTGSREKLFF. The CDR3 region has the DNA TGTGCCAGTAGTCCAAGGACAGGGTCAAGGGAAAAACTGTTTTTT.

This clone turned up a few times. Here the CDR3 reads CASSLDISYGYTF. CDR3 DNA: TGCGCCAGCAGCTTGGACATAAGCTATGGCTACACCTTC. The rearrangement links TRBV5-1 to TRBJ1-2; the D is unclear. The CDR3 is 13 residues long. The germline gives CDR1 SGHRS, CDR2 YFSETQ. Trimming removed 0 bases at V and 4 bases at J, with 7 bases between.

V and J are TRBV7-2 and TRBJ2-5, with 10 bases identical to TRBD2. The J segment lost 5 bases and the V segment lost 0 bases, leaving 6 bases of the junction unmatched. CDR3 size: 16 residues. Per germline, CDR1 SGHTA and CDR2 FQGNSA. The CDR3 nucleotides read TGTGCCAGCAGCTTAGCGGCTAGCGGGGGTGTGGAGACCCAGTACTTC. It specifies CASSLAASGGVETQYF.

In its sample, this clone was seen a few times. The CDR3, as DNA: TGTGCTAGTGGTTTGCGGGTCCCCGGGGAGCTGTTTTTT. It codes for CASGLRVPGELFF. This chain connects TRBV12-5 to TRBJ2-2; D uncertain. The CDR3 has 13 residues. CDR1 LGHNT and CDR2 FRNRAP come from the germline V gene. Trimming pared 2 bases from V and 6 bases from J, leaving 7 bases between.

The chain joins TRBV9 to TRBJ1-3; 9 bases are shared with TRBD1. V lost 0 bases, J lost 2 bases, and 6 bases stayed unmatched. Germline CDR1 and CDR2: SGDLS and YYNGEE. This CDR3 has 17 amino acids. DNA for the CDR3: TGTGCCAGCAGCGTAGGAGGGGGGACAGGGCCTGGAAACACCATATATTTT. Its protein product is CASSVGGGTGPGNTIYF.

The chain links TRBV25-1 to TRBJ2-1; TRBD2 matches 12 bases. The length of the CDR3 is 18 residues. Per germline, CDR1 MGHDK and CDR2 SYGVNS. The trim removed 8 bases at V and 4 bases at J, leaving 15 bases unmatched. The DNA of the CDR3 is TGTGCCAGCGTAGGGGGTACTAGCGGGGGGCTAGGATACAATGAGCAGTTCTTC. Protein sequence: CASVGGTSGGLGYNEQFF.

V is TRBV27 and J is TRBJ2-5; 10 bases align to TRBD2. The germline gives CDR1 MNHEY, CDR2 SMNVEV (reference sequence). The ends lost 2 bases at V and 3 bases at J; junction bases unmatched: 3. The CDR3 spans 15 residues. The CDR3 DNA reads as TGTGCCAGCAGTTTAGGGCTAGCGGGAGAAGAGACCCAGTACTTC. This encodes CASSLGLAGEETQYF.

This chain joins TRBV2 and TRBJ1-4, with 8 positions matching TRBD1. The junction had 5 bases not matched to a gene; V was cut back by 6 bases and J by 2 bases. This CDR3 has 15 residues. CDR1 and CDR2 (germline): SNHLY, FYNNEI. CDR3 loop: CASRQGATTNEKLFF. The CDR3 DNA follows: TGTGCCAGCAGGCAGGGGGCCACGACTAATGAAAAACTGTTTTTT.

This clone has just a few counts. The chain carries TRBV5-8 and TRBJ1-2; 7 bases are shared with TRBD1. The V gene end was trimmed by 5 bases and the J gene end by 4 bases; junction bases not matched to a gene: 5. Per germline, CDR1 SGHTS and CDR2 YDEGEE. The CDR3 runs 13 residues. In nucleotides, the CDR3 is TGTGCCAGCAGGTCGGGACAGATCTATGGCTACACCTTC. Protein product: CASRSGQIYGYTF.

This chain connects TRBV25-1 to TRBJ2-3, with 8 bases aligning to TRBD1. Germline V gene data show CDR1 as MGHDK and CDR2 as SYGVNS. V gave up 6 bases and J gave up 1 base; unmatched junction bases: 9. The CDR3 is 16 residues long. CDR3 DNA: TGTGCCAGCAGCCCTCCGGGACAGGAGGGCACAGATACGCAGTATTTT. Translating it yields CASSPPGQEGTDTQYF.

The V call is TRBV7-2, the J call TRBJ2-3; 10 positions agree with TRBD2. Trimming took 0 bases from V and 11 from J; bases not matched to a gene: 11. There are 16 residues in the CDR3. Germline V gene lookup returns CDR1 SGHTA and CDR2 FQGNSA. CDR3 DNA sequence: TGTGCCAGCAGCTTAGCAAGCGGGAGGGCCGAGGGGTGGCAGTATTTT. Amino acids: CASSLASGRAEGWQYF.

The rearrangement uses TRBV5-8 and TRBJ2-3; no definite D call. Trimming took off 2 bases at V and 6 bases at J, with 16 bases between the two ends. Germline CDR1 SGHTS, CDR2 YDEGEE. The CDR3 has 15 amino acids. In nucleotides, the CDR3 is TGTGCCAGCAGCTTAGGTCGGGTGGTATCGGATACGCAGTATTTT. It translates to CASSLGRVVSDTQYF.

The V call is TRBV9, the J call TRBJ2-2, with TRBD2 matching over 8 bases. V trimming: 0 bases; J trimming: 0 bases; junction bases outside the gene matches: 7. CDR3 size: 18 residues. CDR1 is SGDLS, CDR2 YYNGEE, per germline. The CDR3 region has the DNA TGTGCCAGCAGCGTAGCAAAGCGGGGGCCCTCGAACACCGGGGAGCTGTTTTTT. Translating gives CASSVAKRGPSNTGELFF.

This clone was seen a few times. The V and J genes are TRBV4-1 and TRBJ2-2; D remains unclear. Germline V CDR1 and CDR2: MGHRA, YSYEKL. Deletions cut 1 base from V and 6 bases from J, with 6 bases between. The CDR3 is 13 amino acids. In DNA, the CDR3 is TGCGCCAGCAGCCAAGTAGGAGCCGGGGAGCTGTTTTTT. Translated: CASSQVGAGELFF.

This clone was seen only once. The rearrangement uses TRBV12-5 and TRBJ2-2, with a weak D call TRBD2 (6 bases). This CDR3 has 14 amino acids. CDR1 is LGHNT and CDR2 is FRNRAP in the germline V gene. Between the trimmed V and J ends, which lost 2 bases and 7 bases, there was a span of 11 bases. The CDR3 region has the DNA TGTGCTAGTGGTTTGCGTCTAGCGTTCGGGGAGCTGTTTTTT. Its translation: CASGLRLAFGELFF.

The chain employs TRBV12-5 and TRBJ1-3; 9 bases line up with TRBD1. After removal of 7 bases from V and 0 bases from J, the junction contained 7 bases not matched to a gene. Germline V gene lookup returns CDR1 LGHNT and CDR2 FRNRAP. This CDR3 region has 16 residues. CDR3 protein: CASVRGTGRSGNTIYF. CDR3 nucleotides: TGTGCTAGTGTCCGGGGGACAGGGCGCTCTGGAAACACCATATATTTT.

This sequence joins TRBV19 and TRBJ2-1, with 10 nucleotides matching TRBD2. The germline V gene has CDR1 LNHDA and CDR2 SQIVND (reference sequence). V shed 4 bases and J 8 bases; nucleotides not matched to a gene: 11. The CDR3 is 16 residues long. DNA of the CDR3: TGTGCCAGTAGTACCCTGGGACTAGCGCGAGGGGATGAGCAGTTCTTC. Protein sequence: CASSTLGLARGDEQFF. The full variable domain, with the rest looked up from reference TRBV19 and TRBJ2-1, is DGGITQSPKYLFRKEGQNVTLSCEQNLNHDAMYWYRQDPGQGLRLIYYSQIVNDFQKGDIAEGYSVSREKKESFPLTVTSAQKNPTAFYLCASSTLGLARGDEQFFGPGTRLTVL.

The chain has TRBV6-1 and TRBJ2-7, with 9 bases matching TRBD1. Germline V gene data show CDR1 as MNHNS and CDR2 as SASEGT. With 1 base clipped from V and 2 bases from J, the junction kept 3 bases outside the gene matches. The CDR3 has 15 amino acids. The CDR3 loop reads CASSEGTGAPYEQYF. In DNA, the CDR3 is TGTGCCAGCAGTGAAGGGACAGGGGCCCCCTACGAGCAGTACTTC.